A single sample gave rise to the 12 T cell receptor beta chains below, sequenced in a study of beta chain features in type 1 diabetes. The entirety of the isolated RNA underwent reverse transcription, so expressed TCRB transcripts were sequenced. TCRdb's table, derived via immunoSEQ multiplex PCR, lists solely in-frame clones and lacks some. The profile shows 300,000 to 350,000 clones, about 20% of them singletons. The sample comprised naive CD4+ T cells from blood. The receptors stem from a young woman in good health.

V gene TRBV30 combines with J gene TRBJ1-1, with D unresolved. The CDR3 spans 14 residues. The germline V gene encodes CDR1 GTSNPN and CDR2 SVGIG (reference sequence). Trimming removed 0 bases at V and 4 bases at J, with 12 bases between. CDR3 sequence (DNA): TGTGCCTGGAGTGTAGCGGGCGGGTCCACTGAAGCTTTCTTT. It codes for CAWSVAGGSTEAFF. Combining the CDR3 with reference TRBV30 and TRBJ1-1 gives the whole variable domain SQTIHQWPATLVQPVGSPLSLECTVEGTSNPNLYWYRQAAGRGLQLLFYSVGIGQISSEVPQNLSASRPQDRQFILSSKKLLLSDSGFYLCAWSVAGGSTEAFFGQGTRLTVV.

This clone appeared a few times. The V call is TRBV6-6, the J call TRBJ2-4, with D tentatively TRBD2 (5 bases). Germline CDR1 is MNHNY and CDR2 is SVGAGI (reference sequence). The CDR3 contains 14 residues. Trimming left V 6 bases short and J 0 bases short, with 9 bases between. The CDR3 reads CASRLDLAKNIQYF. CDR3 DNA sequence: TGTGCCAGCAGACTGGACTTAGCCAAAAACATTCAGTACTTC.

With regard to this clone: Other nucleotide sequences in the sample specify the same CDR3. The chain links TRBV30 to TRBJ2-3; D possibly corresponds to TRBD2 (7 bases). CDR1 GTSNPN and CDR2 SVGIG come from the germline V gene (reference sequence). The CDR3 sequence is 14 residues long. The V and J ends lost 0 bases and 3 bases respectively, with 10 bases between them. In DNA form, the CDR3 reads TGTGCCTGGAGTGTAGGGGGGGCTACAGATACGCAGTATTTT. Its protein is CAWSVGGATDTQYF.

The V call is TRBV18, the J call TRBJ1-2; TRBD1 matches at 7 bases. The CDR3 contains 15 residues. Germline trimming cut 6 bases from V and 8 bases from J; bases unmatched to any gene: 15. Germline values: CDR1 KGHSH, CDR2 LQKENI. The CDR3 DNA sequence: TGTGCCAGCTCTAGCGGACAGGACAAATCTTCGGGCTACACCTTC. It specifies CASSSGQDKSSGYTF. The complete variable domain, with remaining parts taken from reference TRBV18 and TRBJ1-2, reads NAGVMQNPRHLVRRRGQEARLRCSPMKGHSHVYWYRQLPEEGLKFMVYLQKENIIDESGMPKERFSAEFPKEGPSILRIQQVVRGDSAAYFCASSSGQDKSSGYTFGSGTRLTVV.

Only a few counts were recorded for this clone. The chain carries TRBV6-4 and TRBJ2-1, with TRBD2 as a possible D gene (5 bases). This CDR3 has 14 residues. The germline V and J ends were trimmed by 0 bases and 9 bases, with 12 bases remaining between them. Germline V CDR1 and CDR2: MRHNA, SNTAGT. The CDR3 loop is CASSDSLRGSEQFF. For the CDR3, the DNA is TGTGCCAGCAGTGACTCGTTACGGGGTAGTGAGCAGTTCTTC.

The rearrangement uses TRBV6-6 and TRBJ2-3, with TRBD1 matching over 11 bases. Trimming removed 5 bases from V and 10 bases from J; junction bases left unmatched: 5. The CDR3 has 13 amino acids. Germline V gene data show CDR1 as MNHNY and CDR2 as SVGAGI (reference sequence). CDR3 amino acids: CASSRPGQGAQYF. The CDR3 DNA follows: TGTGCCAGCAGTCGGCCGGGACAGGGGGCGCAGTATTTT.

This clone was seen a handful of times. CDR3 sequence: CASSITISQVDEQYF. The CDR3 DNA sequence: TGTGCCAGCAGTATTACCATATCACAGGTCGACGAGCAGTACTTC. This chain links TRBV6-5 with TRBJ2-7; D may be TRBD1 (5 bases). The CDR3 has 15 amino acids. Germline V CDR1 and CDR2: MNHEY, SVGAGI. Trimming stripped 5 bases from V and 5 bases from J, with 19 bases between.

This clone was observed a few times. The chain has TRBV7-2 and TRBJ2-4; 7 bases agree with TRBD1. The CDR3 totals 16 residues. With 2 bases clipped from V and 1 base from J, the junction kept 5 bases outside the gene matches. Germline V gene lookup returns CDR1 SGHTA and CDR2 FQGNSA. The DNA for the CDR3 is TGTGCCAGCAGCTTATACAGGGGTAGCGCCAAAAACATTCAGTACTTC. It codes for CASSLYRGSAKNIQYF.

This clone has a handful of counts. The CDR3 reads CAWGSVGTGEEKLFF. For the CDR3, the DNA is TGTGCCTGGGGTAGCGTCGGGACAGGAGAGGAAAAACTGTTTTTT. The rearrangement joins TRBV30 to TRBJ1-4, with TRBD1 identical over 8 bases. This CDR3 has 15 residues. Trimming cost V 5 bases and J 8 bases; bases outside gene matches: 13. Germline CDR1 GTSNPN, CDR2 SVGIG (reference sequence).

This chain joins TRBV27 and TRBJ2-7; TRBD1 matches at 7 bases. The CDR3 sequence is 10 residues long. Germline loops: CDR1 MNHEY, CDR2 SMNVEV (reference sequence). The V gene end was trimmed by 5 bases and the J gene end by 9 bases; junction bases not matched to a gene: 1. The DNA for the CDR3 is TGTGCCAGCAGTCCAGGGGGGCAGTACTTC. It is translated as CASSPGGQYF.

Turning to this clone: Within the sample, other DNA sequences also encode this same CDR3. The chain employs TRBV30 and TRBJ2-1; D perhaps matches TRBD2 (5 bases). The CDR3 extends over 14 amino acids. The V gene's germline CDR1 is GTSNPN and CDR2 SVGIG (reference sequence). Deletions cut 4 bases from V and 0 bases from J, with 10 bases between. CDR3 in amino acids: CAWIPGSSYNEQFF. The CDR3 bases are TGTGCCTGGATTCCTGGGAGCTCCTACAATGAGCAGTTCTTC.

The V gene is TRBV5-1, the J gene TRBJ2-5; 8 bases agree with TRBD1. Trimming removed 3 bases from V and 5 bases from J; junction bases left unmatched: 6. The CDR3 runs to 14 residues. CDR1 and CDR2 (germline): SGHRS, YFSETQ. CDR3 sequence reads: CASSWGTGLETQYF. The CDR3 bases are TGCGCCAGCAGCTGGGGGACAGGATTGGAGACCCAGTACTTC.